This T cell receptor (beta chain) derives from a study of blood T cells in healthy people across ages (dated by TCRdb to the mid-2010s). For the study in its entirety: In model experiments, template switching captured roughly one uniquely barcoded TCR beta cDNA molecule for every two T cells. To avoid experimental bias, donors of different ages were spread randomly across the sequencing lanes. The donors were split into four age groups: young (average 16 years), middle-aged (39), aged (over 55) and long-lived (roughly 80). The study analyzed two additional independent replicas of 1 million unique cDNA reads from the same blood draw for two donors, one aged 18 to 29 and one aged 80 or older. Using deep sequencing normalized with unique cDNA molecular identifiers, the study measured how TCR beta repertoire diversity changes with age.

Libraries were made using 5' RACE. Instrument used: Illumina HiSeq 2500. A second PCR of roughly 6 to 11 cycles was run with a J-beta primer mix and a sample-barcoded 5' primer. Each TCR beta cDNA molecule received a unique molecular identifier from a template-switch 5' adaptor carrying 12 random nucleotides. At least 2.5 million CDR3-containing paired-end reads were obtained from each sample. First-strand cDNA synthesis was performed from all RNA using the Mint cDNA synthesis kit, with priming by a TRBC-specific oligonucleotide. Following uracil-DNA glycosylase treatment, a first 18-cycle PCR with universal primers M1SS and BC2_uni_R was performed on all cDNA. Turning to the authors' computational methods: For normalization, 1 million high-quality reads, each with a distinct molecular identifier, were randomly selected from each sample. Instead of being binned into consensus sequences, reads with shared molecular identifiers were discarded. CDR3 identification, clonotype clustering and error correction used MiTCR with a Q25 quality threshold and the strictest error-elimination algorithm. A nonparametric unseen species model with Euler transformation was used to estimate a lower bound on total TCR beta diversity. TCRdb redid the processing of the public reads, applying fastp at Q25 and MiXCR, and retained in-frame beta chains. Identical CDR3 proteins give one entry, which carries the most common genes and DNA. TCRdb's processing, not the study's, gives the V and J calls here. The sample data list about 1,600,000 distinct CDR3 sequences, and 35% to 45% of these were observed just once. Clones ranked in the top ten supply under 8% of the sample.

This clonotype appeared many times. No antigen is known for it. It has no much larger one-base neighbor in the sample; base qualities were not kept. The V and J ends are trimmed by 6 bases and 2 bases, leaving 6 bases between them. Counted from cysteine to phenylalanine, this CDR3 has 11 amino acids. Here the CDR3 DNA is all that survives: 33 bases in frame from base 1. Per the germline V gene (reference sequence), DFQATT is the CDR1 and SNEGSKA is the CDR2. The roughly 39 donors, aged about 6 to 95 years, were systemically healthy Caucasian individuals from Russia. Approximately 11 milliliters of peripheral blood were drawn from each donor into EDTA-treated Vacutainer tubes. Ficoll-Paque density-gradient centrifugation was used to isolate PBMCs, with at least 6.5 million per sample. Trizol reagent was used to extract total RNA from the PBMCs, yielding at least 6 micrograms per sample. Naive CD45RAhigh/CD27high T cell percentages were measured by flow cytometry on a PBMC aliquot from every donor.

Study-wide findings and limitations: Total diversity estimates from one million sequenced T cells were considered lower bounds and underestimates. Bulk unsorted PBMC profiling prevented conclusive comparison of naive and antigen-experienced compartments. Observed TCR beta diversity correlated strongly with the percentage of naive T cells measured by flow cytometry. Observed TCR beta diversity per million T cells fell roughly linearly with age, and a significant reduction was already apparent by age roughly 40. Because the CMV infection status of the donors was unknown, age-related changes in expanded clonotypes may potentially have been confounded. Compared with the aged group, the long-lived group had more naive CD4+ T cells, fewer expanded clones and increased TCR diversity, suggesting age selection.

Sequencing input: blood. The sequence is built from TRBV20-1 and TRBJ2-3, with the D gene not confidently named. The TCR sequence derives from a woman younger than 30 in good health. CDR3 sequence: CSAPDTDTQYF. The nucleotides read TGCAGTGCGCCCGACACAGATACGCAGTATTTT.